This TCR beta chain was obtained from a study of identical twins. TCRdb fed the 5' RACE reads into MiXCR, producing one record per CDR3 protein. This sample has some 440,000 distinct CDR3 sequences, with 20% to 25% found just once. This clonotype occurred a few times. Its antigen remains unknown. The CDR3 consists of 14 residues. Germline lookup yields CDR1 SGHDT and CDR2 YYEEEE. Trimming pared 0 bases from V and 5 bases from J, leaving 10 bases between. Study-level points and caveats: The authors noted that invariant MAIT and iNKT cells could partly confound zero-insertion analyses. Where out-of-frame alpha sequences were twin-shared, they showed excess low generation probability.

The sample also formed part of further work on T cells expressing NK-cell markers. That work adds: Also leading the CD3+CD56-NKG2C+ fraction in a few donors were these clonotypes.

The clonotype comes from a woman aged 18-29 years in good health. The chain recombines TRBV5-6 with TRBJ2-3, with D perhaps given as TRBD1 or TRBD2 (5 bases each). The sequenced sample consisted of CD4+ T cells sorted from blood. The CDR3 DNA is TGTGCCAGCAGCTTGGGACTGGGGGTAGATACGCAGTATTTT. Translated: CASSLGLGVDTQYF.